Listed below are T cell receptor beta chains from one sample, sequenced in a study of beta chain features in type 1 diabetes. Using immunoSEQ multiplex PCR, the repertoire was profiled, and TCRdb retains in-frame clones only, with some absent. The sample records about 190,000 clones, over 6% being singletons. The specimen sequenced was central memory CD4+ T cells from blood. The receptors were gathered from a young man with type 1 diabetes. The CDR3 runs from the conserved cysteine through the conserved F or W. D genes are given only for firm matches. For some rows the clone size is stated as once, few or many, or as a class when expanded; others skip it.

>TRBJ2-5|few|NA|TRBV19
TGTGCCAGTAGTATTCAGGGGAACCAAGAGACCCAGTACTTC
CASSIQGNQETQYF
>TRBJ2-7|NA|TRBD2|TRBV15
TGTGCCACCAGCAGAAGGACTAGCGGGTACTACGAGCAGTACTTC
CATSRRTSGYYEQYF
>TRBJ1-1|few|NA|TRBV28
TGTGCCAGCAGTTTAATAAGTTCTTGGGGGGGGAGGGAGTCTAGTGGAGCTTTCTTT
CASSLISSWGGRESSGAFF
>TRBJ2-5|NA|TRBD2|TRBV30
TGTGCTCATGCCTCTGGAGCGGGAGTTAGGGAGACCCAGTACTTC
CAHASGAGVRETQYF
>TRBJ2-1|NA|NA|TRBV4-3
TGCGCCAGCAGCGCCCGAGGTGAGGTGAATGAGCAGTTCTTC
CASSARGEVNEQFF
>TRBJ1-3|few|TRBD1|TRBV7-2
TGTGCCAGCAGGACAGGGGGGTCTGGAAACACCATATATTTT
CASRTGGSGNTIYF
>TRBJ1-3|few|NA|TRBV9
TGTGCCAGCAGCGTAGGAACAGGAGGAAACACCATATATTTT
CASSVGTGGNTIYF
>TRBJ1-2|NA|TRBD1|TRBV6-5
TGTGCCAGCAGTGGACAGGGGAGCGACTATGGCTACACCTTC
CASSGQGSDYGYTF
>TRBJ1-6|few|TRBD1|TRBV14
TGTGCCAGCAGCCGGGGGACAGGGGGCGTTTCACCCCTCCACTTT
CASSRGTGGVSPLHF
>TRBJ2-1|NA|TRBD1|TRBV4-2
TGTGCCAGCAGCCCCGGGACAGAGGTCAATGAGCAGTTCTTC
CASSPGTEVNEQFF
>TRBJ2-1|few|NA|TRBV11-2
TGTGCCAGCAGCTTAGGGGGGCAGTCGAGGCGGGAGCAGTTCTTC
CASSLGGQSRREQFF
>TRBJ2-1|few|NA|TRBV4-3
TGCGCCAGCAGCCAAGAGAGGCTTAATGAGCAGTTCTTC
CASSQERLNEQFF
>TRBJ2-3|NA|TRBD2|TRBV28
TGTGCCAGCAGTTTAAAGGGACTAGCATCGGATACGCAGTATTTT
CASSLKGLASDTQYF
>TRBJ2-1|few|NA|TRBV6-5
TGTGCCAGCAGCTTTTGGACTGACAATGAGCAGTTCTTC
CASSFWTDNEQFF
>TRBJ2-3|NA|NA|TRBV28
TGTGCCAGCAGTTCGCGGGAAGATACGCAGTATTTT
CASSSREDTQYF
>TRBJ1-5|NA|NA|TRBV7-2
TGTGCCAGCAGCTTCGCGGGGATTAGCAATCAGCCCCAGCATTTT
CASSFAGISNQPQHF
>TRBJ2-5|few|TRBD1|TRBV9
TGTGCCAGCAGCATCCGGACAGGAACGCAAGAGACCCAGTACTTC
CASSIRTGTQETQYF
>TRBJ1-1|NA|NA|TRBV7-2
TGTGCCAGCAGCTTAGTCCGGAGGCTTACGAACACTGAAGCTTTCTTT
CASSLVRRLTNTEAFF
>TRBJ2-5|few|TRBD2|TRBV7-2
TGTGCCAGCAGCTTAGAAAGTAGACTAGCGGCAGAGACCCAGTACTTC
CASSLESRLAAETQYF
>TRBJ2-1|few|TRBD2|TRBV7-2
TGTGCCAGCAGCTATACTAGCGGGAGTAGGGGTGAGCAGTTCTTC
CASSYTSGSRGEQFF
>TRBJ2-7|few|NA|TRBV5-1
TGCGCCAGCAGCGGTTGGACATCTTCCTACGAGCAGTACTTC
CASSGWTSSYEQYF
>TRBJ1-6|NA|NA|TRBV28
TGTGCCAGCAGTTCACAAGACAGTATGATCCCCCTCCACTTT
CASSSQDSMIPLHF
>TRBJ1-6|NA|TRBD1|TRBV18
TGTGCCAGCTCACCAGGGACAGGGGGGGATAATTCACCCCTCCACTTT
CASSPGTGGDNSPLHF
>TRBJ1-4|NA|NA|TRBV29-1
TGCAGCGTCTCGATGTCGGGTGGTGAAAAACTGTTTTTT
CSVSMSGGEKLFF